This passage covers 4 T cell receptor beta chains from one sample sequenced in a study of T cells in Graves' hyperthyroidism and ophthalmopathy. Regions amplified from RNA transcripts were the TCR beta CDR3 regions. HTBI primers drove first-round RT-PCR of the TCR CDR3. TCRdb fed the multiplex PCR reads into MiXCR, producing one record per CDR3 protein. The sample has 350,000 or so distinct CDR3 sequences; 15% to 20% are singletons. What was sequenced was blood. The source is a woman in her thirties or forties with Graves' ophthalmopathy.

A note on this clonotype: An end of the junction differs from the germline gene, which may be a read error. The V and J genes are TRBV6-2 or TRBV6-3 and TRBJ2-7, with no clear D. The germline V gene has CDR1 MNHEY and CDR2 SVGEGT. This CDR3 has 16 amino acids. Written as DNA, the CDR3 is TGTGCCCGCAGTTACGAATCGGCTAGTTTATCCTACGAGCAGTACTTC. It is translated as CARSYESASLSYEQYF.

This clonotype has only a few counts. V and J are TRBV11-2 and TRBJ1-4; D is undetermined. This CDR3 region has 11 residues. V dropped 6 bases and J dropped 8 bases, with 7 bases sitting between them. Germline V gene data show CDR1 as SGHAT and CDR2 as FQNNGV. In DNA, the CDR3 is TGTGCCAGCAGAGGAGGGGAAAAACTGTTTTTT. Protein: CASRGGEKLFF. Drawing the rest from reference TRBV11-2 and TRBJ1-4, the complete variable domain is EAGVAQSPRYKIIEKRQSVAFWCNPISGHATLYWYQQILGQGPKLLIQFQNNGVVDDSQLPKDRFSAERLKGVDSTLKIQPAKLEDSAVYLCASRGGEKLFFGSGTQLSVL.

This clonotype was observed at least ten times. The CDR3: CASSPTGTGEKAFF. CDR3 DNA sequence: TGTGCCAGCTCACCAACCGGGACAGGGGAAAAAGCTTTCTTT. This rearrangement joins TRBV18 to TRBJ1-1, with 10 bases lining up with TRBD1. The V and J ends lost 2 bases and 9 bases, in that order; junction bases with no gene match: 6. The CDR3 has 14 residues. The V gene's germline CDR1 is KGHSH and CDR2 LQKENI.

Details on this clonotype: One junction end does not reproduce the germline sequence, and a read error may be involved. V gene TRBV27 combines with J gene TRBJ1-3, with 7 nucleotides matching TRBD1. Germline loops: CDR1 MNHEY, CDR2 SMNVEV (reference sequence). The length of the CDR3 is 15 residues. The CDR3 is CASRSLVTGINTISF. The CDR3 bases are TGTGCCAGCAGATCCCTCGTGACAGGGATCAACACCATATCTTTT.